Ten or more counts support the clone carrying this T cell receptor (beta chain). Its antigen is currently unknown. Amplification of TCR beta CDR3 regions used RNA transcripts. Scientists carried out first-round RT-PCR using HTBI primers and then a second-round multiplex PCR. TCRdb used MiXCR to reprocess the multiplex PCR reads, holding one entry per CDR3 protein. This table holds a few hundred thousand distinct CDR3 sequences, roughly 15% found once. The sample originates from a study of Graves' ophthalmopathy and Graves' hyperthyroidism. Recruitment covered hyperthyroidism patients aged 18 to 65 whose new diagnosis was of under 2 months' duration. PBMCs had their origin in fresh peripheral blood (approximately 9.9 ml). Study-wide results and caveats: Discriminating ophthalmopathy from stable hyperthyroidism, a 13-signature model attained a sensitivity of under 90% and a specificity of around 77%.

This CDR3 is 12 amino acids long. V was trimmed by 0 bases and J by 9 bases, leaving 11 bases between them. Germline loops: CDR1 SQVTM, CDR2 ANQGSEA. This TCR was recovered from a woman under 30 with stable Graves' hyperthyroidism. The rearrangement links TRBV29-1 to TRBJ1-2; D is undetermined. What was sequenced was peripheral blood. In DNA form, the CDR3 reads TGCAGCGTTGAAGACGCCGGGTCTAGCTACACCTTC. It codes for CSVEDAGSSYTF.